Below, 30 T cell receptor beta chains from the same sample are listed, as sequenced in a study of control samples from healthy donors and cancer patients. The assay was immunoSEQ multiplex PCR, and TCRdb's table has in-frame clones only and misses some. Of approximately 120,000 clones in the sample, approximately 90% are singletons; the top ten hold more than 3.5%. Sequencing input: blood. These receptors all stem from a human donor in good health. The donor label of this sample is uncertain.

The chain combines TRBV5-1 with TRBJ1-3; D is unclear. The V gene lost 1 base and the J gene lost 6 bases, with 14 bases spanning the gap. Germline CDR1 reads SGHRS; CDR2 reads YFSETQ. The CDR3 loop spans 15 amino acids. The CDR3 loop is CASSLTSPRENTIYF. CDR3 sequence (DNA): TGCGCCAGCAGCTTGACGTCCCCGAGGGAAAACACCATATATTTT.

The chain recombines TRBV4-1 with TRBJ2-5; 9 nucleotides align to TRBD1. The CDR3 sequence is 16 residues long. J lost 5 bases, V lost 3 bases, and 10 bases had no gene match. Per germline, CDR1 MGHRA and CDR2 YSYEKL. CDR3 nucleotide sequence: TGCGCCAGCAGCCATAGGACAGGGGATAGGAGTGAGACCCAGTACTTC. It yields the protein CASSHRTGDRSETQYF.

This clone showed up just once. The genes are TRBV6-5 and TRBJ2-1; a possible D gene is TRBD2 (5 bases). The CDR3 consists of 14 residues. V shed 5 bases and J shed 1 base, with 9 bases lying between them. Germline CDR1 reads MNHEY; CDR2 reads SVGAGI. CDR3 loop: CASSLSGSYNEQFF. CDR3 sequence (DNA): TGTGCCAGCAGTCTAAGCGGTTCCTACAATGAGCAGTTCTTC.

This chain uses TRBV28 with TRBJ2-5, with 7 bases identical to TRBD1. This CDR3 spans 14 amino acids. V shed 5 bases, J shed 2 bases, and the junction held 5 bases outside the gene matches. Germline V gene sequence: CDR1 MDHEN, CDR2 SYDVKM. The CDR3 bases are TGTGCCAGCAGTCAGACAGGGACGCAAGAGACCCAGTACTTC. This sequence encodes CASSQTGTQETQYF.

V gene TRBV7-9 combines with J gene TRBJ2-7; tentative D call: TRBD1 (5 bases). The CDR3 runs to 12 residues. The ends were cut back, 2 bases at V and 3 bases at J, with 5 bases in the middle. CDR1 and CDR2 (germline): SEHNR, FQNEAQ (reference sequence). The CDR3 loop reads CASSLQGYEQYV. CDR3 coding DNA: TGTGCCAGCAGCTTACAGGGCTACGAGCAGTACGTC.

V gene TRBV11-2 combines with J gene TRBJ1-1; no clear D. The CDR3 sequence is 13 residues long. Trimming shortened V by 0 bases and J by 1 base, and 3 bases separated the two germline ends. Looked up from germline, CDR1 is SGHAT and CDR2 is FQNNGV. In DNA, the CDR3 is TGTGCCAGCAGCTTAGATTGGAACACTGAAGCTTTCTTT. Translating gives CASSLDWNTEAFF.

The DNA for the CDR3 is TGTGCCAGCAGCCAAGCCCAATACACCGGGGAGCTGTTTTTT. It is translated as CASSQAQYTGELFF. The rearrangement joins TRBV14 to TRBJ2-2; D remains ambiguous. V was trimmed by 1 base and J by 3 bases, leaving 6 bases between them. Germline V gene lookup returns CDR1 SGHDN and CDR2 FVKESK. This CDR3 is 14 amino acids long.

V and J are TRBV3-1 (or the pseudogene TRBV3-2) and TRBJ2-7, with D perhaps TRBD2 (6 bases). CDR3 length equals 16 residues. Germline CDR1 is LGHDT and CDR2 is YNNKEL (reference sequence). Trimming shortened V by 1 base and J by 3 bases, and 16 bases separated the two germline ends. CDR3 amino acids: CASSQVTRGLNYEQYF. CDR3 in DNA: TGTGCCAGCAGCCAAGTAACCCGGGGACTGAACTACGAGCAGTACTTC.

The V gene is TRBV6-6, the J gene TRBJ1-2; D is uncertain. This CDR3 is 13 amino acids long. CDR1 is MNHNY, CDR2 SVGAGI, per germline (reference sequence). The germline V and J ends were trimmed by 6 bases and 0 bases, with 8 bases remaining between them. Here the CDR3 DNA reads TGTGCCAGCAGCCCCGAATCTAACTATGGCTACACCTTC. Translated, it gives CASSPESNYGYTF.

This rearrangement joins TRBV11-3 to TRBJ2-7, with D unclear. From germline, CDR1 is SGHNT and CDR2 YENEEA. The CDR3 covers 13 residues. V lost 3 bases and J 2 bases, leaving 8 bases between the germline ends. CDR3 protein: CASSLSNTYEQYF. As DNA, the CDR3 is TGTGCCAGCAGCTTGAGCAATACCTACGAGCAGTACTTC.

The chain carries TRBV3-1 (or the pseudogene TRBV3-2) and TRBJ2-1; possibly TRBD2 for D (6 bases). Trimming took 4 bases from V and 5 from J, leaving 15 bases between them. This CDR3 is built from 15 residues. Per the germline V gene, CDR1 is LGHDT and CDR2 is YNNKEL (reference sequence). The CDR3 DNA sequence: TGTGCCAGCAGCCCGGGAGACAGACTTAACAATGAGCAGTTCTTC. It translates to CASSPGDRLNNEQFF.

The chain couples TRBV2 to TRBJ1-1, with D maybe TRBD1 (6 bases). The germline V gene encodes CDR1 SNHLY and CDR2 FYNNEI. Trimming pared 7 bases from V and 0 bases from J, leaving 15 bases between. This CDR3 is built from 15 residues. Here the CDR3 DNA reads TGTGCCAGCAAACCCAGGGGACTAATGAACACTGAAGCTTTCTTT. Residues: CASKPRGLMNTEAFF.

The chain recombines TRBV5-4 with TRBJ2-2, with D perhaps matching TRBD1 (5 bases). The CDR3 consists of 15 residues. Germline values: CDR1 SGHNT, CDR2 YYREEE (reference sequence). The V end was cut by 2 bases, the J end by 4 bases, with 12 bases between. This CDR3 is CASSFTGGGTGELFF. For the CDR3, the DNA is TGTGCCAGCAGCTTTACAGGCGGCGGCACCGGGGAGCTGTTTTTT.

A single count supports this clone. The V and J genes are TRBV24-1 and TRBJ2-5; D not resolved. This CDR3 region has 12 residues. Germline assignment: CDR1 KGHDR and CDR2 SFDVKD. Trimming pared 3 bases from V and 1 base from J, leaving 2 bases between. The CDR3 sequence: CATSDTQETQYF. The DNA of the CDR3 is TGTGCCACCAGTGATACCCAAGAGACCCAGTACTTC.

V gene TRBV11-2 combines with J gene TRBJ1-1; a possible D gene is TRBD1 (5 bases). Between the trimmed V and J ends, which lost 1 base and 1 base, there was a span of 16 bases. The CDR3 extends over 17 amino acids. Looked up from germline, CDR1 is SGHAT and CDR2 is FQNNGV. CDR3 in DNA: TGTGCCAGCAGCTTAGTGAAGCCAGGGATCGGGAACACTGAAGCTTTCTTT. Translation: CASSLVKPGIGNTEAFF.

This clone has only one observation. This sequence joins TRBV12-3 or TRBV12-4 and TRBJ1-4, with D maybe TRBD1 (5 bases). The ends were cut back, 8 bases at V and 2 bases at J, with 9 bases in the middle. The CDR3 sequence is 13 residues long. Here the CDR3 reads CASSGTTNEKLFF. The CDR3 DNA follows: TGTGCCAGCTCCGGGACGACTAATGAAAAACTGTTTTTT.

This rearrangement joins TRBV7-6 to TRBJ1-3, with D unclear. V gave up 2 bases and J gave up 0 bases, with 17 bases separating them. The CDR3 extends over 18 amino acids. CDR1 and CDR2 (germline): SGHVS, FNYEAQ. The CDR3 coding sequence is TGTGCCAGCAGCTTAAGTGGGGTAGTTTCGGGCTCTGGAAACACCATATATTTT. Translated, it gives CASSLSGVVSGSGNTIYF.

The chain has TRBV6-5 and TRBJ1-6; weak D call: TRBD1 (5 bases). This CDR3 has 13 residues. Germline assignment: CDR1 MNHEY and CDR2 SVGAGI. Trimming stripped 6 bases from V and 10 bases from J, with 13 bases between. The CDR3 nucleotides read TGTGCCAGCAGGCAGGGCCAAACCTCACCCCTCCACTTT. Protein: CASRQGQTSPLHF.

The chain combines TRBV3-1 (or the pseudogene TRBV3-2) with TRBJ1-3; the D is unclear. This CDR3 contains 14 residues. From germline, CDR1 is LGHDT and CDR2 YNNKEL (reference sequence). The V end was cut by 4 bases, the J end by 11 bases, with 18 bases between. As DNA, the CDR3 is TGTGCCAGCAGCCGAAACCAGGTCGGGCAGGCCATATATTTT. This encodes CASSRNQVGQAIYF.

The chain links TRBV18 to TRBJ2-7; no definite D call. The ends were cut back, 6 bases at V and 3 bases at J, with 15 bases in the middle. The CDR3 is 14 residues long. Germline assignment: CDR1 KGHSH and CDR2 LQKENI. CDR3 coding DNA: TGTGCCAGCTCTCCGCCTACAGAACACTACGAGCAGTACTTC. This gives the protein CASSPPTEHYEQYF.

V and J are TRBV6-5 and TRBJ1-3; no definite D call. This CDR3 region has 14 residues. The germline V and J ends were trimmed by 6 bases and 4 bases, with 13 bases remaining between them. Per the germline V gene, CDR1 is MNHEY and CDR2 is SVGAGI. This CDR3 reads CASRSPGRGNTIYF. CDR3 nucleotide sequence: TGTGCCAGCAGGTCGCCCGGGAGGGGAAACACCATATATTTT.

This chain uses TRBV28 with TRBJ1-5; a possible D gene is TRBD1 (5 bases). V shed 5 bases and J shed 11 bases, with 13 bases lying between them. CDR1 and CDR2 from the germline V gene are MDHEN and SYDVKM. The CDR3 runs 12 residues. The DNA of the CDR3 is TGTGCCAGCAGTGCCGGGGCCTGGACCCAGCATTTT. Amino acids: CASSAGAWTQHF.

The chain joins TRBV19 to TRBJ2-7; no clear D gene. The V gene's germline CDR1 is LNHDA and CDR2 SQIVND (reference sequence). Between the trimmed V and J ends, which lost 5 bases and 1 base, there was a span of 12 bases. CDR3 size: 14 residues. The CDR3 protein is CASSRNGDSYEQYF. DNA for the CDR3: TGTGCCAGTAGTCGGAATGGGGATTCCTACGAGCAGTACTTC.

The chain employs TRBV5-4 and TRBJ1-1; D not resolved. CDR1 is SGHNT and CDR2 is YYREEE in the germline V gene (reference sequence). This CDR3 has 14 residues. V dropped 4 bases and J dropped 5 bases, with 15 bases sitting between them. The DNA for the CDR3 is TGTGCCAGCAGCAAGGAGTCGTTTGAGACTGAAGCTTTCTTT. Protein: CASSKESFETEAFF.

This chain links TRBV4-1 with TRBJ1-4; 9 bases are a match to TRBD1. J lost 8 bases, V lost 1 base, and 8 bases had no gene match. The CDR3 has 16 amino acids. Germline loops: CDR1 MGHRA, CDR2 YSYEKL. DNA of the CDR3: TGCGCCAGCAGCCAAGTGGGACAGGGCCTAGCGGAAAAACTGTTTTTT. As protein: CASSQVGQGLAEKLFF.

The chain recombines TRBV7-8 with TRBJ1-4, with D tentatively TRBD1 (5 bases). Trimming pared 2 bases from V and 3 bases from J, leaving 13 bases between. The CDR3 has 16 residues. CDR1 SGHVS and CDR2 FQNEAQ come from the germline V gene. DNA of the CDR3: TGTGCCAGCAGCTTACGAAGGGGCGTAGCTAATGAAAAACTGTTTTTT. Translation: CASSLRRGVANEKLFF.

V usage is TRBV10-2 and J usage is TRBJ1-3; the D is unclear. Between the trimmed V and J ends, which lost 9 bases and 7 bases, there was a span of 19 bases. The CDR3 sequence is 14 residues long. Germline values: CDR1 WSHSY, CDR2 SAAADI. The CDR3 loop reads CASARGGLENTIYF. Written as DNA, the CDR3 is TGCGCCAGTGCTCGGGGAGGGCTCGAGAACACCATATATTTT.

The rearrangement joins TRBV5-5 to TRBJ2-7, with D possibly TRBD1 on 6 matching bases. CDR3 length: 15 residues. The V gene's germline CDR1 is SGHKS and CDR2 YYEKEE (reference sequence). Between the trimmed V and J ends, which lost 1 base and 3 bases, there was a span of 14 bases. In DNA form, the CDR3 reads TGTGCCAGCAGCTTGCTGTTCGGGACAAACTACGAGCAGTACTTC. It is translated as CASSLLFGTNYEQYF.

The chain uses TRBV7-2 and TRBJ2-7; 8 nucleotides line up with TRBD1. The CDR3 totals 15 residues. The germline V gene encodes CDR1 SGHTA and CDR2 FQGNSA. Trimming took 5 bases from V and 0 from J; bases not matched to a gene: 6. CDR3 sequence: CASSGRQGSSYEQYF. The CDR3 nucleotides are TGTGCCAGCAGCGGAAGACAGGGGAGCTCCTACGAGCAGTACTTC.

CDR3 DNA: TGTGCCAGCAGCGTAGAACATCGCTCCTACAATGAGCAGTTCTTC. This codes for CASSVEHRSYNEQFF. V is TRBV9 and J is TRBJ2-1, with no clear D. Between the trimmed V and J ends, which lost 0 bases and 0 bases, there was a span of 7 bases. CDR1 and CDR2 (germline): SGDLS, YYNGEE. The CDR3 runs 15 residues.